Following are 6 T cell receptor beta chains from one sample sequenced in a study of T cell repertoires in ileal Crohn's disease. Libraries were prepared by immunoSEQ multiplex PCR; TCRdb keeps only in-frame clonotypes and omits some of them. In the table there are about 5,300 clones, just under 80% of which are singletons. The sample's time point: neoterminal ileum biopsy at postoperative endoscopy, about 6 months after surgery. The sequencing sample was made of ileal tissue. The receptors shown here come from an adult with Crohn's disease.

The J gene is TRBJ2-2, the V gene TRBV9, with no clear D. The CDR3 is made up of 14 amino acids. Looked up from germline, CDR1 is SGDLS and CDR2 is YYNGEE. V lost 3 bases and J lost 5, with 11 bases in between. The CDR3 here is CASSATFGTGELFF. Here the CDR3 DNA reads TGTGCCAGCAGCGCGACCTTCGGGACCGGGGAGCTGTTTTTT.

The chain couples TRBV7-3 to TRBJ1-1; TRBD1 might be the D (5 bases). V dropped 2 bases and J dropped 11 bases, with 24 bases sitting between them. This CDR3 has 16 residues. Per the germline V gene, CDR1 is SGHTA and CDR2 is FQGTGA. Here the CDR3 reads CASSLFDGHGNFLAFF. CDR3 in DNA: TGTGCCAGCAGCTTATTTGACGGACACGGGAATTTTTTGGCTTTCTTT.

The genes are TRBV7-6 and TRBJ2-5; unclear D gene. CDR1 is SGHVS, CDR2 FNYEAQ, per germline. This CDR3 comprises 14 residues. Trimming removed 1 base from V and 1 base from J, with 7 bases in between. The CDR3 coding sequence is TGTGCCAGCAGCTTAGTGGTGGTCCAAGAGACCCAGTACTTC. This codes for CASSLVVVQETQYF.

This clone was observed a handful of times. The genes are TRBV2 and TRBJ1-6, with TRBD1 identical over 7 bases. V was clipped by 7 bases and J by 8 bases; unmatched bases: 8. Germline V gene data show CDR1 as SNHLY and CDR2 as FYNNEI. There are 14 residues in the CDR3. The CDR3, as DNA: TGTGCCAGCACCCCAAAGGGGGCGGATTCACCCCTCCACTTT. It codes for CASTPKGADSPLHF.

The rearrangement joins TRBV11-2 to TRBJ2-7, with TRBD1 matching over 8 bases. The CDR3 has 13 residues. Germline lookup yields CDR1 SGHAT and CDR2 FQNNGV. Unmatched junction bases numbered 5, after V lost 5 bases and J lost 5 bases. The CDR3 protein is CASSNPGQDEQYF. CDR3 bases: TGTGCCAGCAGCAACCCGGGACAGGACGAGCAGTACTTC.

The sample holds a few counts of this clone. This sequence joins TRBV19 and TRBJ1-1; D gene ambiguous. This CDR3 is built from 13 residues. CDR1 LNHDA and CDR2 SQIVND come from the germline V gene (reference sequence). V shed 3 bases and J shed 0 bases, with 5 bases lying between them. The CDR3 DNA sequence: TGTGCCAGTAGTATCGGTATGAACACTGAAGCTTTCTTT. It codes for CASSIGMNTEAFF.